This T cell receptor beta chain was recorded in a study of PD-L1 blockade in urothelial cancer. Study-level background: Patients, treated from about 2014 onward, received atezolizumab 1,200 mg intravenously every 3 weeks. Blood was tested 3 weeks (second dose) and 6 weeks into treatment. The study recovered a median of approximately 150,000 T cells per blood sample.

This CDR3 has 15 residues. Trimming left V 6 bases short and J 4 bases short, with 16 bases between. CDR1 SGHTA and CDR2 FQGNSA come from the germline V gene. As to time point: pretreatment peripheral blood. Here immunoSEQ multiplex PCR was the method, and the copy in TCRdb shows in-frame clones only, minus some. Seen here are about 52,000 clones, approximately 80% observed once, and the top ten hold approximately 1.3%. The chain couples TRBV7-2 to TRBJ1-5; the D gene is possibly TRBD1 (6 bases). The sequence derives from a middle-aged man with urothelial cancer. Sequences were derived from PBMCs, sampled around atezolizumab (anti-PD-L1) treatment. The CDR3 reads CASSQQGRGNQPQHF. Here the CDR3 DNA reads TGTGCCAGCAGTCAACAGGGAAGGGGTAATCAGCCCCAGCATTTT. Filled out from reference TRBV7-2 and TRBJ1-5, the complete variable domain reads GAGVSQSPSNKVTEKGKDVELRCDPISGHTALYWYRQSLGQGLEFLIYFQGNSAPDKSGLPSDRFSAERTGGSVSTLTIQRTQQEDSAVYLCASSQQGRGNQPQHFGDGTRLSIL.